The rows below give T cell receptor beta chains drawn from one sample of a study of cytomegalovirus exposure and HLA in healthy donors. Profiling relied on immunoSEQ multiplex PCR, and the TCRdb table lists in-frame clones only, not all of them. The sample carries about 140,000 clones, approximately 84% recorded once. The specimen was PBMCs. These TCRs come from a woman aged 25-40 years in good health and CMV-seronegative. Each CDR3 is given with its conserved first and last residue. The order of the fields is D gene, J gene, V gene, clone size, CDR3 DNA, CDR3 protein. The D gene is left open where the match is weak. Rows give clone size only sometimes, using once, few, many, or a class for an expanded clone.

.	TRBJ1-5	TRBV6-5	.	TGTGCCAGCACCTATACAGGCCTTAGCAATCAGCCCCAGCATTTT	CASTYTGLSNQPQHF
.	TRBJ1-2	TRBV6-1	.	TGTGCCAGCAGTGTTATTGCGGGAGCTAACTATGGCTACACCTTC	CASSVIAGANYGYTF
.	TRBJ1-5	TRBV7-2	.	TGTGCCAGCAGCTTAGTCCCCCAGAGCAATCAGCCCCAGCATTTT	CASSLVPQSNQPQHF
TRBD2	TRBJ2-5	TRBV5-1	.	TGCGCCAGCAGCCCTAGCGGGGGGCGGGAGACCCAGTACTTC	CASSPSGGRETQYF
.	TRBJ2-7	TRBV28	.	TGTGCCAGCCAAACTAGGGCCCGGGAGGAGCAGTACTTC	CASQTRAREEQYF
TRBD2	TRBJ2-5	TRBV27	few	TGTGCCAGCAGTCCAGGACTAGCGGGGGGGTTAGAGACCCAGTACTTC	CASSPGLAGGLETQYF
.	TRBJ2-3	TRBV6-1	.	TGTGCCAGCAGTTCCGGTGAGAGCACAGATACGCAGTATTTT	CASSSGESTDTQYF
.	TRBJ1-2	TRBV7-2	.	TGTGCCAGCAGCTTAGGTTATAACTATGGCTACACCTTC	CASSLGYNYGYTF
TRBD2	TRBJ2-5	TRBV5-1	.	TGCGCCAGCAGCTTAACAGCGGGGGGGCAAGAGACCCAGTACTTC	CASSLTAGGQETQYF
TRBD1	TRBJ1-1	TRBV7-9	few	TGTGCCAGCAGCAAACTACAGGGGGAAGCTTTCTTT	CASSKLQGEAFF
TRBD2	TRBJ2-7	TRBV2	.	TGTGCCAGCAGCGCAGCGGGGGCCAGTACCTACGAGCAGTACTTC	CASSAAGASTYEQYF
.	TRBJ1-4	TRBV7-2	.	TGTGCCAGCAGCTTAGTCCTTGGGACACCCACAACTAATGAAAAACTGTTTTTT	CASSLVLGTPTTNEKLFF
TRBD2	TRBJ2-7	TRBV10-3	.	TGTGCCATCAGTGAAAGCGGAGCGGGGCGGACTAAAAATTACGAGCAGTACTTC	CAISESGAGRTKNYEQYF
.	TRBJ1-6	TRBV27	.	TGTGCCAGCAGTTTAATTCGGGGGTCGGGTAATTCACCCCTCCACTTT	CASSLIRGSGNSPLHF
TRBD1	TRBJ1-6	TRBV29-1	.	TGCAGCGTGCGCAGGGGGCGGGAATCACCCCTCCACTTT	CSVRRGRESPLHF
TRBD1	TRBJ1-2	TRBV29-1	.	TGCAGCGTCGACAGGGGCCCTCAGGGTAACTATGGCTACACCTTC	CSVDRGPQGNYGYTF
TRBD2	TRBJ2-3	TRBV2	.	TGTGCCAGCTCACTAGCGGCAAGCACAGATACGCAGTATTTT	CASSLAASTDTQYF
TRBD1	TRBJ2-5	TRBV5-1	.	TGCGCCAGCAGCTCGGGGACAGCCCGCCAAGAGACCCAGTACTTC	CASSSGTARQETQYF
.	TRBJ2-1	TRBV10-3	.	TGTGCCATCAGTGAGGCCAGTGCATACAATGAGCAGTTCTTC	CAISEASAYNEQFF
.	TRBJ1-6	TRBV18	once	TGTGCCAGCTCCGGGACAACGGGGAATTCACCCCTCCACTTT	CASSGTTGNSPLHF
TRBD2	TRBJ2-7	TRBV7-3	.	TGTGCCAGCAGCTTCCAAGCGGGGGGGGATTACGAGCAGTACTTC	CASSFQAGGDYEQYF
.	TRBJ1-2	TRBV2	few	TGTGCCAGCAGTTTAGCCTATGGCTACACCTTC	CASSLAYGYTF
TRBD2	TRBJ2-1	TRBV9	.	TGTGCCAGCAGCGTGGCGGGGGGGGCTGGCAATGAGCAGTTCTTC	CASSVAGGAGNEQFF